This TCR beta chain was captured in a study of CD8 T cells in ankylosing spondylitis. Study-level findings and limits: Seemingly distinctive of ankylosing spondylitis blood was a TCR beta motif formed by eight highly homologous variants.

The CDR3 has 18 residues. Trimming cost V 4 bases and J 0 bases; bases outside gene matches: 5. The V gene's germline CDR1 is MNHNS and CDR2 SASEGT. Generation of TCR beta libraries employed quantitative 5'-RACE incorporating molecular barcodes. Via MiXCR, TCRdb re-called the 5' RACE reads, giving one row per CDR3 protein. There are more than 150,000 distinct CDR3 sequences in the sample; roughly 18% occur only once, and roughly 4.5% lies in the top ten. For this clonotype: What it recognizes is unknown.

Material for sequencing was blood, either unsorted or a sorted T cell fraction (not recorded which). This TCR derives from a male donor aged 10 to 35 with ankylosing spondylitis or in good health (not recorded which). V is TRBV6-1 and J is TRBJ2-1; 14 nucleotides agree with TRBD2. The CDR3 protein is CASSAGTSGGSSYNEQFF. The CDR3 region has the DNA TGTGCCAGCAGTGCCGGGACTAGCGGGGGTAGCTCCTACAATGAGCAGTTCTTC.